Shown below are 8 T cell receptor beta chains from a single sample sequenced in a study of T cell responses to AZD1222 COVID-19 vaccine. Profiling relied on immunoSEQ multiplex PCR, and the TCRdb table lists in-frame clones only, not all of them. The repertoire consists of about 130,000 clones, with 75% to 90% occurring once and the leading ten covering roughly 3.9%. The specimen comprised peripheral blood, sampled on day 0 of AZD1222 vaccination. The receptor source for this set is an adult in good health.

The chain uses TRBV28 and TRBJ1-1; 8 bases are shared with TRBD1. Germline trimming cut 3 bases from V and 6 bases from J; bases unmatched to any gene: 12. Germline V gene sequence: CDR1 MDHEN, CDR2 SYDVKM. CDR3 size: 16 residues. CDR3 sequence (DNA): TGTGCCAGCAGTTTTTTCCCCGGACAGGGAGGCTCTGAAGCTTTCTTT. The encoded protein is CASSFFPGQGGSEAFF.

The rearrangement links TRBV27 to TRBJ1-1; D is possibly TRBD1 (5 bases). The CDR3 runs 15 residues. The V gene lost 2 bases and the J gene lost 5 bases, with 15 bases spanning the gap. Germline V gene lookup returns CDR1 MNHEY and CDR2 SMNVEV (reference sequence). CDR3 amino acids: CASSLTRGVETEAFF. Here the CDR3 DNA reads TGTGCCAGCAGTTTAACGAGAGGGGTGGAAACTGAAGCTTTCTTT.

This sequence joins TRBV6-5 and TRBJ1-1; 11 positions agree with TRBD1. The CDR3 has 13 residues. The ends lost 6 bases at V and 11 bases at J; junction bases unmatched: 8. Germline V gene lookup returns CDR1 MNHEY and CDR2 SVGAGI. The CDR3 region is CASRADRGQAAFF. The CDR3 nucleotides are TGTGCCAGCAGGGCGGACAGGGGGCAGGCGGCTTTCTTT.

The V and J genes are TRBV19 and TRBJ1-4; 7 bases fit TRBD1. The CDR3 extends over 13 amino acids. The ends lost 5 bases at V and 17 bases at J; junction bases unmatched: 14. Germline V gene sequence: CDR1 LNHDA, CDR2 SQIVND (reference sequence). CDR3 sequence reads: CASSSTRRDRSFF. DNA of the CDR3: TGTGCCAGTAGTTCCACACGGAGGGACAGAAGTTTTTTT. The variable domain in full, completed from reference TRBV19 and TRBJ1-4, reads DGGITQSPKYLFRKEGQNVTLSCEQNLNHDAMYWYRQDPGQGLRLIYYSQIVNDFQKGDIAEGYSVSREKKESFPLTVTSAQKNPTAFYLCASSSTRRDRSFFGSGTQLSVL.

The chain carries TRBV7-9 and TRBJ2-7; 9 positions match TRBD2. CDR3 length: 19 residues. With 5 bases clipped from V and 2 bases from J, the junction kept 19 bases outside the gene matches. Germline V gene lookup returns CDR1 SEHNR and CDR2 FQNEAQ (reference sequence). The CDR3 DNA reads as TGTGCCAGCAGCCAGCCCCGAATAGCGGGGGCCCCATCCACCTACGAGCAGTACTTC. Translation: CASSQPRIAGAPSTYEQYF.

The V gene is TRBV7-8, the J gene TRBJ1-2, with 8 bases that match TRBD1. The germline CDR1 and CDR2 sequences are SGHVS and FQNEAQ. This CDR3 contains 13 residues. V was clipped by 2 bases and J by 8 bases; unmatched bases: 4. The chain's CDR3 is CASSLQGALGYTF. The CDR3 region has the DNA TGTGCCAGCAGCTTACAGGGGGCGTTAGGCTACACCTTC. Full variable domain (remainder filled in from reference TRBV7-8 and TRBJ1-2): GAGVSQSPRYKVAKRGQDVALRCDPISGHVSLFWYQQALGQGPEFLTYFQNEAQLDKSGLPSDRFFAERPEGSVSTLKIQRTQQEDSAVYLCASSLQGALGYTFGSGTRLTVV.

The chain is built from TRBV19 and TRBJ1-1, with no clear D. V was trimmed by 3 bases and J by 4 bases, leaving 6 bases between them. The CDR3 is made up of 12 amino acids. Germline values: CDR1 LNHDA, CDR2 SQIVND (reference sequence). CDR3 protein: CASSIPGTEAFF. As DNA, the CDR3 is TGTGCCAGTAGTATCCCCGGCACTGAAGCTTTCTTT.

This sequence joins TRBV12-3 or TRBV12-4 and TRBJ1-6; D is unresolved. The CDR3 consists of 13 residues. The V end lost 6 bases, the J end lost 7 bases, and 10 bases lay between the germline ends. CDR3 sequence (DNA): TGTGCCAGCAGCCTAACAAGAAATTCACCCCTCCACTTT. Its translation: CASSLTRNSPLHF.